This TCR beta chain originates from a study of cytomegalovirus exposure and HLA in healthy donors. Findings of the study overall: The classifier reportedly diagnosed cytomegalovirus status with high sensitivity and specificity.

Regarding this clone: Its antigen remains unidentified.

The table came from immunoSEQ multiplex PCR; TCRdb's copy has only in-frame clones and leaves some out. The sample consists of hundreds of thousands of clones, about 86% of them appearing once. Between the trimmed V and J ends, which lost 5 bases and 8 bases, there was a span of 18 bases. The CDR3 sequence is 14 residues long. Germline V gives CDR1 SGHTA, CDR2 FQGNSA. This sequence was found in a woman aged 25 to 39 in good health and CMV-seropositive. V gene TRBV7-2 combines with J gene TRBJ1-2; D uncertain. Sequenced: PBMCs. CDR3 region: CASSQELVRSGYTF. In nucleotides, the CDR3 is TGTGCCAGCAGCCAAGAGCTAGTCCGGAGCGGCTACACCTTC.